This TCR beta chain is from a study of blood T cell repertoires in COVID-19. Germline V gene data show CDR1 as LNHDA and CDR2 as SQIVND (reference sequence). The CDR3 consists of 15 residues. The V end lost 6 bases, the J end lost 1 base, and 10 bases lay between the germline ends. Clones were sequenced by immunoSEQ multiplex PCR, and TCRdb holds only the in-frame ones, with some missing. The data hold around 180,000 clones, with around 90% observed a single time. V is TRBV19 and J is TRBJ2-6; D gene ambiguous. The sample taken for sequencing was peripheral blood. The clonotype was recovered from a human donor in a cohort sampled during active COVID-19. The CDR3 DNA follows: TGTGCCAGTAGGAAGGAGCCTTCTGGGGCCAACGTCCTGACTTTC. Amino acids: CASRKEPSGANVLTF.